One and the same sample provided the 6 T cell receptor beta chains below, sequenced in a study of cytomegalovirus exposure and HLA in healthy donors. Primers: 60 Vbeta forward and 13 Jbeta reverse. Using immunoSEQ multiplex PCR, the repertoire was profiled, and TCRdb retains in-frame clones only, with some absent. The sample has about 43,000 clones, about 60% seen once. The sequencing sample was made of PBMCs. These receptors originate from a human donor in good health.

The chain employs TRBV21-1 and TRBJ1-2; no check of the table's D call, TRBD1, against the DNA was made. TRBV21-1 is annotated as a pseudogene. The CDR3 extends over 15 amino acids. The CDR3 region is CASSLPTGASHGYTF. Written as DNA, the CDR3 is TGTGCCAGCAGCTTACCAACAGGGGCCTCCCATGGCTACACCTTC.

The gene calls are TRBV4-1 and TRBJ1-1; D remains ambiguous. Germline CDR1 is MGHRA and CDR2 is YSYEKL. The V and J ends lost 3 bases and 4 bases respectively, with 9 bases between them. The CDR3 consists of 13 residues. DNA of the CDR3: TGCGCCAGCAGCCAGACCGAGGGCACTGAAGCTTTCTTT. As protein: CASSQTEGTEAFF.

This sequence joins TRBV14 and TRBJ2-7; tentative D call: TRBD2 (6 bases). Germline loops: CDR1 SGHDN, CDR2 FVKESK. V was cut by 3 bases and J by 3 bases, with 21 bases left in between. This CDR3 has 17 residues. CDR3 residues: CASSQLGGNFRFYEQYF. DNA for the CDR3: TGTGCCAGCAGCCAGCTTGGGGGGAATTTTAGGTTCTACGAGCAGTACTTC.

This clone showed up just a few times. This chain links TRBV10-3 with TRBJ2-2, with a possible D match to TRBD1 (5 bases). Per the germline V gene, CDR1 is ENHRY and CDR2 is SYGVKD. CDR3 length equals 14 residues. The V gene lost 0 bases and the J gene lost 5 bases, with 7 bases spanning the gap. CDR3 residues: CAISESTVTGELFF. The CDR3, as DNA: TGTGCCATCAGTGAGTCGACAGTAACCGGGGAGCTGTTTTTT.

The chain employs TRBV9 and TRBJ2-3; a possible D gene is TRBD2 (6 bases). Per germline, CDR1 SGDLS and CDR2 YYNGEE. The germline V and J ends were trimmed by 2 bases and 1 base, with 11 bases remaining between them. The CDR3 runs to 15 residues. The DNA for the CDR3 is TGTGCCAGCAGCGTTGGGTGGGGGGGCACAGATACGCAGTATTTT. This translates into CASSVGWGGTDTQYF.

The V call is TRBV7-8, the J call TRBJ2-3; 8 bases agree with TRBD2. The trim removed 0 bases at V and 3 bases at J, leaving 2 bases unmatched. The CDR3 sequence is 15 residues long. Germline V gene data show CDR1 as SGHVS and CDR2 as FQNEAQ. Here the CDR3 reads CASSLARGATDTQYF. The DNA for the CDR3 is TGTGCCAGCAGCTTAGCGCGGGGGGCTACAGATACGCAGTATTTT.